The clone carrying this T cell receptor beta chain was observed many times. Its antigen is not identified. The data are from a study of neurological immune-mediated disorders. Study context: There were roughly 35 multiple sclerosis patients. Of these, 31 had relapsing-remitting MS and 3 had secondary progressive MS.

There are 14 residues in the CDR3. Trimming took off 2 bases at V and 6 bases at J, with 13 bases between the two ends. CDR1 and CDR2 (germline): MNHNS, SASEGT. Synthesis of cDNA was accomplished via 5'RACE employing 10-nucleotide random UMIs. TCRdb analysed the 5' RACE reads with MiXCR anew, one entry per CDR3 protein. The table has about 46,000 distinct CDR3 sequences, approximately 4.5% seen once. General study results and limits: Among 34 multiple sclerosis patients, phylogenetic grouping put the repertoires of 18 into a single related-CDR3 cluster, a possible signature. HTLV-1-associated myelopathy had the most TCR clonal expansion, and multiple sclerosis had the least, less than healthy controls.

The sequenced sample was PBMCs. This receptor was obtained from a woman aged 55-69 years with multiple sclerosis. V is TRBV6-1 and J is TRBJ2-5; the D gene is possibly TRBD1 (5 bases). This CDR3 reads CASSELRGRQTQYF. The CDR3 region has the DNA TGTGCCAGCAGTGAATTAAGGGGCCGACAGACCCAGTACTTC.